This T cell receptor beta chain was identified during a study of blood T cell repertoires in COVID-19. Data came from immunoSEQ multiplex PCR; TCRdb stores just in-frame clones and leaves some out. Here the sample spans roughly 180,000 clones, roughly three quarters being singletons. The CDR3 has 13 residues. V was shortened by 3 bases and J by 7 bases, with 12 bases between the two germline ends. Germline V lookup: CDR1 LGHNA, CDR2 YSLEER. Input material: peripheral blood. The chain recombines TRBV4-3 with TRBJ1-1; D call uncertain. The TCR sequence derives from a woman in her 50s with active or convalescent COVID-19. The CDR3 loop is CASSQYSYVEAFF. The CDR3, as DNA: TGCGCCAGCAGCCAGTACAGCTACGTTGAAGCTTTCTTT.